A single sample is the source of the 24 T cell receptor beta chains below, sequenced in a study of metastatic and nonmetastatic thyroid tumors. From the PCR reads, TCRdb re-called clones with MiXCR. The table lists about 30,000 clones, 20% to 25% of them singletons. Thyroid surgery took place with no prior treatment in any patient. Sequenced input: blood. The receptors come from a female donor with papillary thyroid cancer or a benign thyroid nodule (not recorded which). Some clones in this sample may be carry-over from other donors' samples.

The chain is built from TRBV6-1 and TRBJ2-7, with TRBD2 matching 13 bases. Germline V gives CDR1 MNHNS, CDR2 SASEGT. The ends lost 6 bases at V and 5 bases at J; junction bases unmatched: 4. The CDR3 extends over 14 amino acids. This CDR3 reads CASRRLAGGNEQYF. CDR3 DNA: TGTGCCAGCAGAAGACTAGCGGGAGGAAACGAGCAGTACTTC.

This chain links TRBV27 with TRBJ1-1, with D maybe TRBD1 (5 bases). V was shortened by 3 bases and J by 9 bases, with 14 bases between the two germline ends. The CDR3 runs to 13 residues. CDR1 and CDR2 (germline): MNHEY, SMNVEV (reference sequence). The CDR3 reads CASSFRNRDQAFF. In nucleotides, the CDR3 is TGTGCCAGCAGTTTTAGGAACCGGGACCAAGCTTTCTTT.

This clone has only a few counts. The chain couples TRBV6-1 to TRBJ1-1, with a weak D call TRBD1 (5 bases). The germline CDR1 and CDR2 sequences are MNHNS and SASEGT. The CDR3 has 14 amino acids. The ends were cut back, 6 bases at V and 2 bases at J, with 13 bases in the middle. CDR3 sequence: CASRARDPNTEAFF. For the CDR3, the DNA is TGTGCCAGCAGGGCCCGGGACCCCAACACTGAAGCTTTCTTT.

This clone appeared many times. This rearrangement joins TRBV11-1 to TRBJ1-6; 7 bases are shared with TRBD1. The V and J ends lost 5 bases and 5 bases, in that order; junction bases with no gene match: 12. This CDR3 spans 17 amino acids. Per the germline V gene, CDR1 is SGHAT and CDR2 is FQDESV (reference sequence). This CDR3 reads CASSLLDRSLNNSPLHF. The CDR3 bases are TGTGCCAGCAGCCTTTTGGACAGGAGTCTTAATAATTCACCCCTCCACTTT.

Points on this clone: This may come from a read error, since a much larger clone is one base off. The identical CDR3 is also encoded by other nucleotide sequences in the sample. The chain combines TRBV10-3 with TRBJ2-5, with a tentative D call TRBD2 (6 bases). CDR1 and CDR2 (germline): ENHRY, SYGVKD. V lost 11 bases to trimming and J lost 4 bases, with 20 bases between them. The CDR3 contains 14 residues. CDR3 nucleotides: TGTGCCGCCGGTTCGGGAGCGGCGGGAGAGACCCAGTACTTC. It translates to CAAGSGAAGETQYF.

As concerns this clone: Other DNA sequences in the sample encode the same CDR3. The chain is built from TRBV2 and TRBJ1-1; possible D gene TRBD1, 6 bases. V was shortened by 7 bases and J by 4 bases, with 16 bases between the two germline ends. Germline assignment: CDR1 SNHLY and CDR2 FYNNEI. CDR3 size: 14 residues. The CDR3 here is CASTKPQGRTEAFF. The DNA for the CDR3 is TGTGCCAGCACCAAACCCCAGGGGCGCACTGAAGCTTTCTTT.

This chain links TRBV19 with TRBJ2-3; 7 nucleotides agree with TRBD1. The CDR3 has 15 amino acids. V gave up 4 bases and J gave up 2 bases; unmatched junction bases: 6. Germline-derived CDR1 and CDR2 are LNHDA and SQIVND (reference sequence). The CDR3 spells CASSNRDRYTDTQYF. CDR3 nucleotides: TGTGCCAGTAGTAACCGGGACAGATACACAGATACGCAGTATTTT. The complete variable domain, with remaining parts taken from reference TRBV19 and TRBJ2-3, reads DGGITQSPKYLFRKEGQNVTLSCEQNLNHDAMYWYRQDPGQGLRLIYYSQIVNDFQKGDIAEGYSVSREKKESFPLTVTSAQKNPTAFYLCASSNRDRYTDTQYFGPGTRLTVL.

This clone was picked up a small number of times. V and J are TRBV30 and TRBJ2-2, with unresolved D. V lost 1 base and J 6 bases, leaving 9 bases between the germline ends. This CDR3 is built from 13 residues. From germline, CDR1 is GTSNPN and CDR2 SVGIG (reference sequence). The CDR3 coding sequence is TGTGCCTGGAGTGGGACCTACCCCGGGGAGCTGTTTTTT. This translates into CAWSGTYPGELFF.

Concerning this clone: In the same sample, other DNA sequences code for this CDR3. In DNA, the CDR3 is TGCAGTGCTATCAAACAGGGGGTGAACACTGAAGCTTTCTTT. Translation gives CSAIKQGVNTEAFF. The genes are TRBV20-1 and TRBJ1-1; 8 bases agree with TRBD1. This CDR3 is 14 amino acids long. V dropped 4 bases and J dropped 0; count of bases not matched to a gene: 4. Looked up from germline, CDR1 is DFQATT and CDR2 is SNEGSKA (reference sequence).

This clone was detected many times. J is TRBJ1-2 and V is TRBV7-2, with 7 bases fitting TRBD1. The length of the CDR3 is 16 residues. The V gene end was trimmed by 0 bases and the J gene end by 8 bases; junction bases not matched to a gene: 12. Germline lookup yields CDR1 SGHTA and CDR2 FQGNSA. The CDR3 is CASSLAFIGGAQGYTF. The CDR3 region has the DNA TGTGCCAGCAGCTTAGCGTTTATAGGGGGCGCGCAGGGCTACACCTTC.

Ten or more counts support this clone. This chain links TRBV7-2 with TRBJ1-6; the D is unclear. CDR1 SGHTA and CDR2 FQGNSA come from the germline V gene. The CDR3 extends over 15 amino acids. V shed 1 base and J shed 7 bases, with 11 bases lying between them. The CDR3 here is CASSLVGSKNSPLHF. The CDR3 bases are TGTGCCAGCAGCTTAGTTGGCAGCAAAAATTCACCCCTCCACTTT.

A word on this clone: This sequence may be a read error, since a much larger clone differs from it by one base. The chain recombines TRBV28 with TRBJ2-7; no firm D call. The CDR3 is made up of 11 amino acids. The germline gives CDR1 MDHEN, CDR2 SYDVKM. The CDR3 coding sequence is TGTGCCACCACAGTTCCCTACGAGCAGCACTTC. Its protein is CATTVPYEQHF.

This clone was recorded many times. J is TRBJ1-5 and V is TRBV4-3, with TRBD1 as a possible D gene (6 bases). Between the trimmed V and J ends, which lost 1 base and 8 bases, there was a span of 15 bases. This CDR3 contains 15 residues. Germline CDR1 reads LGHNA; CDR2 reads YSLEER. The CDR3 loop is CASSQGTGLNEPQHF. As DNA, the CDR3 is TGCGCCAGCAGCCAAGGCACAGGGTTAAATGAGCCCCAGCATTTT.

This clone came up many times. In DNA form, the CDR3 reads TGTGCCAGCAGTCCCAGGGGGGGGACAGGTCCCTACGAGCAGTACTTC. Translating it yields CASSPRGGTGPYEQYF. The chain couples TRBV28 to TRBJ2-7, with D possibly TRBD1 on 8 matching bases. The V gene's germline CDR1 is MDHEN and CDR2 SYDVKM. CDR3 size: 16 residues. Trimming removed 5 bases at V and 2 bases at J, with 19 bases between.

The chain links TRBV20-1 to TRBJ2-7; 11 nucleotides line up with TRBD1. V shed 6 bases, J shed 7 bases, and the junction held 8 bases outside the gene matches. The CDR3 sequence is 13 residues long. Germline V CDR1 and CDR2: DFQATT, SNEGSKA (reference sequence). The DNA for the CDR3 is TGCAGTGCCCAGACGGGACAGGGGGGAGAGCAGTACTTC. Its protein is CSAQTGQGGEQYF.

About this clone itself: The sample carries other DNA sequences with the same CDR3. The rearrangement joins TRBV28 to TRBJ2-3; D remains ambiguous. There are 15 residues in the CDR3. CDR1 is MDHEN, CDR2 SYDVKM, per germline. V gave up 5 bases and J gave up 3 bases, with 15 bases separating them. Here the CDR3 DNA reads TGTGCCAGCAGTCCCCCGTCTGGGCTTACAGATACGCAGTATTTT. Protein sequence: CASSPPSGLTDTQYF.

This clone was detected ten times or more. V gene TRBV25-1 combines with J gene TRBJ2-5; TRBD1 might be the D (5 bases). The CDR3 runs to 15 residues. The ends were cut back, 1 base at V and 2 bases at J, with 11 bases in the middle. The germline CDR1 and CDR2 sequences are MGHDK and SYGVNS. CDR3 DNA sequence: TGTGCCAGCAGTGAATCTCTCCAGGGTCAAGAGACCCAGTACTTC. Translation: CASSESLQGQETQYF.

This clone was observed at least ten times. The V call is TRBV19, the J call TRBJ1-1; D is possibly TRBD1 (5 bases). The V and J ends lost 9 bases and 3 bases respectively, with 14 bases between them. This CDR3 region has 13 residues. CDR1 and CDR2 from the germline V gene are LNHDA and SQIVND (reference sequence). The chain's CDR3 is CASLRGEDTEAFF. The CDR3 region has the DNA TGTGCCAGCCTCAGAGGGGAGGACACTGAAGCTTTCTTT. Full variable domain (remainder filled in from reference TRBV19 and TRBJ1-1): DGGITQSPKYLFRKEGQNVTLSCEQNLNHDAMYWYRQDPGQGLRLIYYSQIVNDFQKGDIAEGYSVSREKKESFPLTVTSAQKNPTAFYLCASLRGEDTEAFFGQGTRLTVV.

V gene TRBV7-9 combines with J gene TRBJ1-1; 7 nucleotides match TRBD1. J gave up 7 bases and V 0 bases, and 2 bases lay outside the gene matches. The CDR3 totals 13 residues. Germline CDR1 SEHNR, CDR2 FQNEAQ (reference sequence). As DNA, the CDR3 is TGTGCCAGCAGCTTAGCTGGACAGGATGAAGCTTTCTTT. It translates to CASSLAGQDEAFF.

This clone was seen at least ten times. The J gene is TRBJ1-4, the V gene TRBV3-1; weak D call: TRBD1 (5 bases). Germline V gene sequence: CDR1 LGHDT, CDR2 YNNKEL (reference sequence). CDR3 length equals 14 residues. The ends were cut back, 3 bases at V and 7 bases at J, with 12 bases in the middle. The CDR3 region is CASSHGAGIEKLFF. The CDR3 coding sequence is TGTGCCAGCAGCCATGGGGCAGGGATTGAAAAACTGTTTTTT.

This chain links TRBV27 with TRBJ2-1, with unresolved D. There are 15 residues in the CDR3. CDR1 is MNHEY, CDR2 SMNVEV, per germline (reference sequence). Trimming cost V 2 bases and J 0 bases, with 8 bases left between them. The CDR3 sequence is CASSLQSNSYNEQFF. The CDR3 nucleotides are TGTGCCAGCAGTTTACAGTCAAACTCCTACAATGAGCAGTTCTTC.

This clone was seen once. V and J are TRBV5-1 and TRBJ2-5, with D possibly TRBD1 on 6 matching bases. Germline lookup yields CDR1 SGHRS and CDR2 YFSETQ. The CDR3 extends over 14 amino acids. The germline V and J ends were trimmed by 6 bases and 5 bases, with 17 bases remaining between them. The CDR3 region is CASKRGGSFETQYF. The CDR3 region has the DNA TGCGCCAGCAAAAGAGGGGGAAGCTTTGAGACCCAGTACTTC.

This chain joins TRBV3-1 and TRBJ1-2, with 7 bases that match TRBD1. Losses at the gene ends were 2 bases for V and 4 bases for J; bases not matched to a gene: 7. The germline V gene encodes CDR1 LGHDT and CDR2 YNNKEL (reference sequence). This CDR3 comprises 15 residues. The CDR3 DNA reads TGTGCCAGCAGCCAAAGCGGGGGACAGATCTATGGCTACACCTTC. Protein: CASSQSGGQIYGYTF.

This clone showed up just a few times. The chain employs TRBV10-3 and TRBJ2-1, with D possibly matching TRBD2 (5 bases). From germline, CDR1 is ENHRY and CDR2 SYGVKD. The V gene lost 3 bases and the J gene lost 6 bases, with 15 bases spanning the gap. The length of the CDR3 is 15 residues. The CDR3 sequence: CAISDWRVPANEQFF. CDR3 coding DNA: TGTGCCATCAGTGATTGGCGGGTGCCCGCCAATGAGCAGTTCTTC.